The 28 T cell receptor beta chains below come from one sample, sequenced in a study of cytomegalovirus exposure and HLA in healthy donors. 60 Vbeta and 13 Jbeta primers were used in PCR. Clones were sequenced by immunoSEQ multiplex PCR, and TCRdb holds only the in-frame ones, with some missing. The sample comprises roughly 160,000 clones, around 75% of which are singletons, and 7.7% rests with the top ten. The sequenced sample was PBMCs. The receptors were sampled from a woman in her forties in good health and CMV-seropositive.

This chain links TRBV15 with TRBJ2-7; 7 bases are shared with TRBD1. Germline V gives CDR1 LNHNV, CDR2 YYDKDF (reference sequence). The CDR3 is 13 residues long. With V trimmed by 5 bases and J by 2 bases, 3 bases remained unmatched. In nucleotides, the CDR3 is TGTGCCACCAGCGGACAGGCTCCCTACGAGCAGTACTTC. Translating it yields CATSGQAPYEQYF.

The chain employs TRBV4-2 and TRBJ1-1; unclear D gene. CDR3 size: 15 residues. The germline CDR1 and CDR2 sequences are LGHNA and YNFKEQ. The V and J ends lost 0 bases and 1 base respectively, with 9 bases between them. The CDR3 sequence is CASSQEVGRNTEAFF. The CDR3 nucleotides read TGTGCCAGCAGCCAAGAAGTGGGCAGGAACACTGAAGCTTTCTTT.

This chain joins TRBV14 and TRBJ1-2; D unresolved. V was clipped by 4 bases and J by 4 bases, with 10 bases between them. The CDR3 runs 13 residues. CDR1 and CDR2 from the germline V gene are SGHDN and FVKESK. CDR3 residues: CASSPSGGYGYTF. The DNA of the CDR3 is TGTGCCAGCAGCCCGTCAGGAGGCTATGGCTACACCTTC. Full variable domain (missing parts from reference TRBV14 and TRBJ1-2): EAGVTQFPSHSVIEKGQTVTLRCDPISGHDNLYWYRRVMGKEIKFLLHFVKESKQDESGMPNNRFLAERTGGTYSTLKVQPAELEDSGVYFCASSPSGGYGYTFGSGTRLTVV.

The chain uses TRBV5-5 and TRBJ2-1, with 7 positions matching TRBD1. Germline V lookup: CDR1 SGHKS, CDR2 YYEKEE (reference sequence). V trimming: 1 base; J trimming: 0 bases; junction bases outside the gene matches: 4. The CDR3 is 16 residues long. The CDR3 protein is CASSLRGDSSYNEQFF. Written as DNA, the CDR3 is TGTGCCAGCAGCTTGAGAGGGGACAGCTCCTACAATGAGCAGTTCTTC.

The rearrangement uses TRBV5-1 and TRBJ2-1; maybe TRBD1 (6 bases). Germline V lookup: CDR1 SGHRS, CDR2 YFSETQ. The CDR3 is 15 residues long. The V end was cut by 5 bases, the J end by 8 bases, with 20 bases between. The CDR3 DNA follows: TGCGCCAGCAGTAACAGGGCACACTCTATGGATGAGCAGTTCTTC. As protein: CASSNRAHSMDEQFF.

This sequence joins TRBV7-8 and TRBJ1-1; 7 bases are shared with TRBD1. CDR1 and CDR2 from the germline V gene are SGHVS and FQNEAQ. The V and J ends lost 10 bases and 0 bases, in that order; junction bases with no gene match: 5. The CDR3 covers 13 residues. The CDR3: CATTQGMNTEAFF. Written as DNA, the CDR3 is TGTGCCACAACACAGGGGATGAACACTGAAGCTTTCTTT.

This clone was found a few times. V and J are TRBV27 and TRBJ1-5, with 7 bases that match TRBD1. J lost 5 bases, V lost 6 bases, and 19 bases had no gene match. The CDR3 loop spans 18 amino acids. CDR1 and CDR2 (germline): MNHEY, SMNVEV (reference sequence). The CDR3 loop reads CASSPTILRDRKDQPQHF. In DNA, the CDR3 is TGTGCCAGCAGCCCCACCATTCTCCGGGACAGAAAGGATCAGCCCCAGCATTTT.

CDR3 residues: CAGLTGKVYEQYF. The DNA for the CDR3 is TGTGCCGGTCTCACAGGGAAGGTCTACGAGCAGTACTTC. The chain links TRBV21-1 to TRBJ2-7; the table calls TRBD1, which could not be checked here. TRBV21-1 is described as a pseudogene. The CDR3 length is 13 residues.

The chain has TRBV6-1 and TRBJ1-5, with 9 bases lining up with TRBD1. CDR1 is MNHNS, CDR2 SASEGT, per germline. Trimming removed 9 bases from V and 2 bases from J; junction bases left unmatched: 8. The CDR3 is made up of 15 amino acids. The CDR3 reads CASDRGRGGNQPQHF. In DNA, the CDR3 is TGTGCCAGTGACAGGGGGAGAGGCGGCAATCAGCCCCAGCATTTT.

Comments on this clone: Distinct nucleotide sequences in the sample also encode this CDR3. The J gene is TRBJ2-5, the V gene TRBV18; D gene unclear. Gene TRBJ2-7 matches the end of the DNA better, so the J call may be wrong. The CDR3 extends over 12 amino acids. Per the germline V gene, CDR1 is KGHSH and CDR2 is LQKENI. The CDR3 is CASSPSSYEQYF. CDR3 DNA sequence: TGTGCCAGCTCACCTTCGTCCTACGAGCAGTACTTC.

This chain connects TRBV4-3 to TRBJ2-2; TRBD2 matches 9 bases. J gave up 2 bases and V 3 bases, and 1 base lay outside the gene matches. Germline assignment: CDR1 LGHNA and CDR2 YSLEER. This CDR3 spans 15 amino acids. CDR3 bases: TGCGCCAGCAGCCACCTAGCGGGAAACACCGGGGAGCTGTTTTTT. The encoded protein is CASSHLAGNTGELFF.

The chain has TRBV25-1 and TRBJ2-1; 8 positions match TRBD2. V was clipped by 3 bases and J by 3 bases; unmatched bases: 4. Per the germline V gene, CDR1 is MGHDK and CDR2 is SYGVNS. The length of the CDR3 is 15 residues. Written as DNA, the CDR3 is TGTGCCAGCAGTGATCGCGGGAGGAACTACAATGAGCAGTTCTTC. Translation: CASSDRGRNYNEQFF.

The chain recombines TRBV5-6 with TRBJ2-1; a weak D match, TRBD2 (5 bases). Trimming stripped 1 base from V and 3 bases from J, with 8 bases between. The CDR3 runs to 14 residues. Germline V gene data show CDR1 as SGHDT and CDR2 as YYEEEE. The CDR3 sequence: CASSLYGVYNEQFF. CDR3 nucleotides: TGTGCCAGCAGCTTGTACGGGGTCTACAATGAGCAGTTCTTC.

The J gene is TRBJ2-1, the V gene TRBV4-1; D possibly corresponds to TRBD1 (6 bases). The ends were cut back, 4 bases at V and 10 bases at J, with 17 bases in the middle. The germline gives CDR1 MGHRA, CDR2 YSYEKL. This CDR3 is 14 amino acids long. The CDR3, as DNA: TGCGCCAGCAGCCGGATTGGCCAGGGGCCGGAGCAGTTCTTC. This gives the protein CASSRIGQGPEQFF.

The chain combines TRBV19 with TRBJ2-1; D is perhaps TRBD1 (5 bases). The ends were cut back, 7 bases at V and 7 bases at J, with 17 bases in the middle. Germline assignment: CDR1 LNHDA and CDR2 SQIVND (reference sequence). The CDR3 spans 14 residues. The CDR3 DNA follows: TGTGCCAGTAAAGGGCAGGGATCACCGAATGAGCAGTTCTTC. This sequence encodes CASKGQGSPNEQFF.

The chain combines TRBV10-3 with TRBJ2-7; 11 bases align to TRBD1. V shed 6 bases and J 6 bases; nucleotides not matched to a gene: 7. The CDR3 covers 14 residues. CDR1 and CDR2 (germline): ENHRY, SYGVKD. This CDR3 reads CAIRPDRGLGEQYF. The CDR3 DNA follows: TGTGCCATCAGGCCGGACAGGGGGCTAGGCGAGCAGTACTTC.

This clone was counted a single time. This chain joins TRBV7-6 and TRBJ1-4, with D possibly matching TRBD1 (6 bases). CDR3 length equals 14 residues. Germline lookup yields CDR1 SGHVS and CDR2 FNYEAQ. With 6 bases removed from V and 5 bases from J, the gap between germline ends came to 13 bases. CDR3 sequence reads: CASSLTGPNEKLFF. The CDR3 DNA sequence: TGTGCCAGCAGTCTGACAGGTCCGAATGAAAAACTGTTTTTT.

This sequence joins TRBV30 and TRBJ2-1, with 7 bases identical to TRBD2. V lost 5 bases to trimming and J lost 0 bases; unmatched junction nucleotides: 16. Looked up from germline, CDR1 is GTSNPN and CDR2 is SVGIG (reference sequence). The CDR3 is 18 residues long. CDR3 sequence (DNA): TGTGCCTGGCGACCCCCAGGGCTAGCGGTGAGCTCCTACAATGAGCAGTTCTTC. Residues: CAWRPPGLAVSSYNEQFF.

In this sample, this clone turned up a few times. The V gene is TRBV7-2, the J gene TRBJ2-2, with TRBD2 matching 13 bases. Per germline, CDR1 SGHTA and CDR2 FQGNSA. This CDR3 has 18 residues. The J segment lost 0 bases and the V segment lost 3 bases, leaving 4 bases of the junction unmatched. In nucleotides, the CDR3 is TGTGCCAGCAGCTTTCGGGGACTAGCGGGATCGAACACCGGGGAGCTGTTTTTT. The encoded protein is CASSFRGLAGSNTGELFF.

The genes are TRBV5-5 and TRBJ2-6; no firm D call. V lost 0 bases, J lost 4 bases, and 14 bases lay in between. Germline loops: CDR1 SGHKS, CDR2 YYEKEE (reference sequence). The CDR3 length is 17 residues. Here the CDR3 DNA reads TGTGCCAGCAGCTTGGCATCCAGTCCTCGAGGGGCCAACGTCCTGACTTTC. Translating it yields CASSLASSPRGANVLTF.

The V gene is TRBV27, the J gene TRBJ1-2, with TRBD1 as a possible D gene (6 bases). This CDR3 has 15 residues. The V gene lost 0 bases and the J gene lost 11 bases, with 19 bases spanning the gap. Germline V gene sequence: CDR1 MNHEY, CDR2 SMNVEV (reference sequence). The DNA of the CDR3 is TGTGCCAGCAGTTTATCGCCCACACCGACAGGCAGGTACACCTTC. Translated, it gives CASSLSPTPTGRYTF.

The chain recombines TRBV28 with TRBJ1-5; weak D call: TRBD1 (5 bases). The length of the CDR3 is 15 residues. Germline V gives CDR1 MDHEN, CDR2 SYDVKM. V lost 5 bases and J 3 bases, leaving 14 bases between the germline ends. CDR3 amino acids: CASSIVAGYNQPQHF. The CDR3 nucleotides read TGTGCCAGCAGTATCGTTGCAGGGTACAATCAGCCCCAGCATTTT.

The chain couples TRBV13 to TRBJ2-3, with TRBD2 as a possible D gene (6 bases). Germline CDR1 PRHDT, CDR2 FYEKMQ (reference sequence). This CDR3 has 14 residues. Trimming left V 5 bases short and J 4 bases short, with 13 bases between. The CDR3 here is CASSPTLASDTQYF. The CDR3 DNA reads TGTGCCAGCAGCCCTACACTAGCCTCAGATACGCAGTATTTT.

The chain has TRBV19 and TRBJ2-1, with TRBD2 identical over 8 bases. V gave up 8 bases and J gave up 7 bases; unmatched junction bases: 7. The CDR3 is 13 amino acids. Germline lookup yields CDR1 LNHDA and CDR2 SQIVND (reference sequence). CDR3 DNA: TGTGCCAGTCGCGGGGGGATAGGGAATGAGCAGTTCTTC. Protein product: CASRGGIGNEQFF.

This chain joins TRBV5-1 and TRBJ2-3; 12 nucleotides match TRBD2. Trimming removed 3 bases from V and 3 bases from J; junction bases left unmatched: 5. Germline V gives CDR1 SGHRS, CDR2 YFSETQ. CDR3 length: 16 amino acids. The CDR3 DNA sequence: TGCGCCAGCAGCTGGACTAGCGGGGAAGGGACAGATACGCAGTATTTT. Protein: CASSWTSGEGTDTQYF. The variable domain in full, completed from reference TRBV5-1 and TRBJ2-3, reads KAGVTQTPRYLIKTRGQQVTLSCSPISGHRSVSWYQQTPGQGLQFLFEYFSETQRNKGNFPGRFSGRQFSNSRSEMNVSTLELGDSALYLCASSWTSGEGTDTQYFGPGTRLTVL.

The count of this clone is one. CDR3 region: CATSRSTVRGYNEQFF. As DNA, the CDR3 is TGTGCCACCAGCAGAAGTACTGTCAGGGGCTACAATGAGCAGTTCTTC. This chain links TRBV15 with TRBJ2-1, with D possibly matching TRBD1 (6 bases). CDR3 length equals 16 residues. Germline CDR1 LNHNV, CDR2 YYDKDF (reference sequence). Trimming took 2 bases from V and 3 from J, leaving 14 bases between them.

This chain links TRBV28 with TRBJ2-5, with 7 positions matching TRBD1. CDR3 size: 12 residues. From germline, CDR1 is MDHEN and CDR2 SYDVKM. The J segment lost 6 bases and the V segment lost 8 bases, leaving 6 bases of the junction unmatched. The chain's CDR3 is CASRQGQKTQYF. The CDR3 DNA is TGTGCCAGCCGACAGGGACAAAAGACCCAGTACTTC.

This chain joins TRBV6-8 and TRBJ2-3; the D is unclear. CDR3 length: 11 residues. The germline V and J ends were trimmed by 11 bases and 4 bases, with 10 bases remaining between them. Germline V gene data show CDR1 as MNHGY and CDR2 as SAAAGT. The CDR3 DNA sequence: TGTGCCTACTCAATGGCAGATACGCAGTATTTT. Amino acids: CAYSMADTQYF.